This is a list of T cell receptor beta chains from one sample in a study of shared clonotypes between healthy human individuals. The method was immunoSEQ multiplex PCR; TCRdb's version includes in-frame clones alone and lacks a portion of them. Among about 690,000 clones listed, 90% were seen once. Specimen: memory CD8+ T cells from PBMCs. The receptors shown here come from a man aged 18 to 35 in good health. Some clones in this sample may be carry-over from other donors' samples. The CDR3 runs from the conserved cysteine through the conserved F or W. A D gene is named only where the DNA matches it firmly. Where a row states a size, it is once, few, many or the class of an expanded clone; other rows omit it.

j_call	clone_size	d_call	v_call	cdr3_nt	cdr3_aa
TRBJ2-7	few	-	TRBV11-2	TGTGCCAGCAGCTTAGTCTACGAGCAGTACTTC	CASSLVYEQYF
TRBJ2-3	-	TRBD2	TRBV27	TGTGCCAGCAGCCAACTAGCGGGAAAAGGGACAGATACGCAGTATTTT	CASSQLAGKGTDTQYF
TRBJ2-7	-	-	TRBV5-1	TGCGCCAGCAGATACGACGAAATCTCCTACGAGCAGTACTTC	CASRYDEISYEQYF
TRBJ2-3	-	TRBD2	TRBV4-1	TGCGCCAGCAGCCAAGGACTAGCTCTCACAGATACGCAGTATTTT	CASSQGLALTDTQYF
TRBJ1-2	once	-	TRBV5-8	TGTGCCAGCAGCTTGAGGGCAGCGTCATCTAACTATGGCTACACCTTC	CASSLRAASSNYGYTF
TRBJ2-2	-	TRBD2	TRBV5-4	TGTGCCAGCAGCTTCGGACTAGCGGGAGTAAAAATCGGGGAGCTGTTTTTT	CASSFGLAGVKIGELFF
TRBJ2-1	-	TRBD1	TRBV11-2	TGTGCCAGCAGCTTAGACACAGGGGGGCTAGATGAGCAGTTCTTC	CASSLDTGGLDEQFF
TRBJ2-2	once	-	TRBV7-9	TGTGCCAGCAGCCTAGGGGTCTCGGCGCTGTTTTTT	CASSLGVSALFF
TRBJ2-3	once	-	TRBV7-9	TGTGCCAGCAGCCTCCGATTGGCCCAGCGGGTGGGGAGCACAGATACGCAGTATTTT	CASSLRLAQRVGSTDTQYF
TRBJ2-1	-	-	TRBV7-9	TGTGCCAGCAGCTTAAATTACAATGAGCAGTTCTTC	CASSLNYNEQFF
TRBJ2-7	-	-	TRBV9	TGTGCCAGCAGCGCCCCCCTCACGGGACTTTCCACTACCTACGAGCAGTACTTC	CASSAPLTGLSTTYEQYF
TRBJ2-7	-	-	TRBV5-4	TGTGCCAGCAGGCCGCTTACCGCGCGGGCGAGCGAGCAGTACTTC	CASRPLTARASEQYF
TRBJ2-5	-	-	TRBV7-2	TGTGCCAGCAGCTTAACGGTACAGGGAGAGACCCAGTACTTC	CASSLTVQGETQYF
TRBJ2-5	-	-	TRBV7-3	TGTGCCAGCAGCTTCCCCCTAGATGAGACCCAGTACTTC	CASSFPLDETQYF
TRBJ1-3	-	-	TRBV23-1	TGCGCCAGCAGTCGGACGAACACCATATATTTT	CASSRTNTIYF
TRBJ2-7	-	-	TRBV2	TGTGCCAGCAGTGAATCTCCCCTTACCTACTACGAGCAGTACTTC	CASSESPLTYYEQYF
TRBJ2-7	-	-	TRBV11-2	TGTGCCAGCAGCTTAACTGCCCGGAGCTCCTACGAGCAGTACTTC	CASSLTARSSYEQYF
TRBJ1-5	-	-	TRBV19	TGTGCCAGTAGTATATGGGGCGCAGGATCGGCATTTACAGATCAGCCCCAGCATTTT	CASSIWGAGSAFTDQPQHF
TRBJ1-5	-	-	TRBV28	TGTGCCAGCAGTCAGCCGGACCTCTCCCGTCAGCCCCAGCATTTT	CASSQPDLSRQPQHF
TRBJ2-7	-	-	TRBV7-9	TGTGCCAGCAGCTTAGGGATCGGGGAAGGGTACGAGCAGTACTTC	CASSLGIGEGYEQYF
TRBJ1-1	few	-	TRBV7-9	TGTGCCAGCAGCTTATTGGAAATGGACACTGAAGCTTTCTTT	CASSLLEMDTEAFF
TRBJ2-3	-	TRBD2	TRBV5-6	TGTGCCAGCAGCCTTTTAGCGGGAGTAACAGATACGCAGTATTTT	CASSLLAGVTDTQYF
TRBJ2-1	-	-	TRBV28	TGTGCCAGCGGACCTACCGACAGACTCCATGAGCAGTTCTTC	CASGPTDRLHEQFF
TRBJ2-1	-	TRBD1	TRBV25-1	TGTGCCAGCAGTGATGACAGGGGTACTTACAATGAGCAGTTCTTC	CASSDDRGTYNEQFF
TRBJ2-2	-	TRBD1	TRBV5-1	TGCGCCAGCAGCTCGTCGGGACAGGGAGGAACCGGGGAGCTGTTTTTT	CASSSSGQGGTGELFF
TRBJ1-1	-	-	TRBV2	TGTGCCAGCAGCCCAAGTAAGGGGACAACGGGTGGCACTGAAGCTTTCTTT	CASSPSKGTTGGTEAFF
TRBJ1-1	-	-	TRBV27	TGTGCCAGCAGTTTATCGCTGGGGGGCAGCACTGAAGCTTTCTTT	CASSLSLGGSTEAFF
TRBJ1-1	-	-	TRBV19	TGTGCCAGTAGTTCACTTGACGGGGGTAACACTGAAGCTTTCTTT	CASSSLDGGNTEAFF
TRBJ2-7	-	-	TRBV10-3	TGTGCCATCAGTGTCGGCTACGAGCAGTACTTC	CAISVGYEQYF
TRBJ1-1	-	-	TRBV28	TGTGCCAGCAGTTTCCGGGGTCCCACTGAAGCTTTCTTT	CASSFRGPTEAFF
TRBJ2-7	-	TRBD2	TRBV11-2	TGTGCCAGCAGCTTAGAGAGTAGCGGGAACTACGAGCAGTACTTC	CASSLESSGNYEQYF
TRBJ2-7	-	-	TRBV18	TGTGCCAGCTCACCTACAGGACCGGGTAAAGAGCAGTACTTC	CASSPTGPGKEQYF
TRBJ1-5	-	TRBD1	TRBV6-1	TGTGCCAGCAGTGATCTGGGGACAGAATCTTATAGCAATCAGCCCCAGCATTTT	CASSDLGTESYSNQPQHF
TRBJ1-2	-	TRBD1	TRBV7-2	TGTGCCAGCAGCTTTATGACAGGGGGGTCCTCGGGCTACACCTTC	CASSFMTGGSSGYTF
TRBJ2-5	-	-	TRBV28	TGTGCCAGCAGTCCCGTGGACAATCAAGAGACCCAGTACTTC	CASSPVDNQETQYF
TRBJ1-1	-	-	TRBV6-6	TGTGCCAGCAGTTACAAGACGGACAGTACTGAAGCTTTCTTT	CASSYKTDSTEAFF
TRBJ2-3	-	-	TRBV5-1	TGCGCCAGCAGACCCTGGGCTGGCGGAGGCACAGATACGCAGTATTTT	CASRPWAGGGTDTQYF
TRBJ1-4	-	-	TRBV28	TGTGCCAGCCGACGGGGGGTAGGGCATGAAAAACTGTTTTTT	CASRRGVGHEKLFF
TRBJ2-1	once	TRBD2	TRBV4-3	TGCGCCAGCAGCCAAGCCCCACTTTGGCTAGCGGGTAACTACAATGAGCAGTTCTTC	CASSQAPLWLAGNYNEQFF
TRBJ1-2	-	TRBD1	TRBV5-6	TGTGCCAGCAGCTTGTCGGGGGACAGGGGGCTTCGTGGCTACACCTTC	CASSLSGDRGLRGYTF
TRBJ1-1	-	-	TRBV12-5	TGTGCTAGTGGTTTGGGACGGATGAACACTGAAGCTTTCTTT	CASGLGRMNTEAFF
TRBJ2-3	-	TRBD1	TRBV19	TGTGCCAGTAGTAGGGACAGGGGCTTATCAGATACGCAGTATTTT	CASSRDRGLSDTQYF
TRBJ1-4	-	-	TRBV28	TGTGCCAGCAGTTTCTCTCCAGGAACTGAAAAACTGTTTTTT	CASSFSPGTEKLFF
TRBJ2-1	-	-	TRBV15	TGTGCCACGCTGGGAAGGCCGGAAGACAATGAGCAGTTCTTC	CATLGRPEDNEQFF
TRBJ2-5	-	-	TRBV7-3	TGTGCCAGCAGCTTAATCGGGGGAGGCGAAGAGACCCAGTACTTC	CASSLIGGGEETQYF
TRBJ2-1	-	-	TRBV7-9	TGTGCCAGCAGCTCTAGTTCAGGTGAGCAGTTCTTC	CASSSSSGEQFF